The clone carrying this TCR beta chain came up a few times. Its antigen is as yet unknown. The sample comes from a study of beta chain features in type 1 diabetes. Study findings and constraints: Insertions were fewer and deletions more numerous at VDJ junctions in type 1 diabetes patients. All four CD4+ subsets of Type 1 diabetes patients contained TCRB CDR3s that were moderately but significantly shorter. Cells with high TCR expression could be over-represented when cDNA is sequenced.

Expressed TCRB transcripts were sequenced because the entire RNA isolate underwent reverse transcription. Generated by immunoSEQ multiplex PCR, the TCRdb table keeps only in-frame clones and is missing some. The sample contains 130,000 to 150,000 clones, 10% to 15% of which appear only once. V was clipped by 0 bases and J by 5 bases, with 17 bases between them. Looked up from germline, CDR1 is SGDLS and CDR2 is YYNGEE. This CDR3 is built from 16 residues. Material: central memory CD4+ T cells from blood. This chain uses TRBV9 with TRBJ1-1; D perhaps matches TRBD1 (5 bases). The TCR was taken from a man younger than 35 with type 1 diabetes. The CDR3 sequence is CASSVGVTEGVTEAFF. The DNA for the CDR3 is TGTGCCAGCAGCGTAGGTGTGACAGAAGGGGTGACTGAAGCTTTCTTT.